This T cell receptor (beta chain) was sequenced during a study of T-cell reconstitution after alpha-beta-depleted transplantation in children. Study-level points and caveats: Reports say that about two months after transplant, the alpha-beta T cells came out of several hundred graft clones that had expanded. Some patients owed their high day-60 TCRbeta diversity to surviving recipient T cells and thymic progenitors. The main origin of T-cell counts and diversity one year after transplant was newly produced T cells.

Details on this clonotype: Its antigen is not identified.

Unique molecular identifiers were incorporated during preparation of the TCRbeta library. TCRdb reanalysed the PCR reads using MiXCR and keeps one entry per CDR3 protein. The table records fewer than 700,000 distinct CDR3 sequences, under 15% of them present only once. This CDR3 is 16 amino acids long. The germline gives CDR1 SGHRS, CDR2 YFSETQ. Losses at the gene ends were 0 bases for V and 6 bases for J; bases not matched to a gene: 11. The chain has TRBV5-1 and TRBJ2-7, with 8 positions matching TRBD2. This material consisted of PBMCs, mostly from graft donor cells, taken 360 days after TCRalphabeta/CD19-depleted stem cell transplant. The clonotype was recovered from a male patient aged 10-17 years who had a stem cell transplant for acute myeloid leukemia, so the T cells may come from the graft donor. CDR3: CASSLGIAGPSSEQYF. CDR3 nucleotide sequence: TGCGCCAGCAGCTTGGGAATAGCGGGGCCATCTTCCGAGCAGTACTTC.